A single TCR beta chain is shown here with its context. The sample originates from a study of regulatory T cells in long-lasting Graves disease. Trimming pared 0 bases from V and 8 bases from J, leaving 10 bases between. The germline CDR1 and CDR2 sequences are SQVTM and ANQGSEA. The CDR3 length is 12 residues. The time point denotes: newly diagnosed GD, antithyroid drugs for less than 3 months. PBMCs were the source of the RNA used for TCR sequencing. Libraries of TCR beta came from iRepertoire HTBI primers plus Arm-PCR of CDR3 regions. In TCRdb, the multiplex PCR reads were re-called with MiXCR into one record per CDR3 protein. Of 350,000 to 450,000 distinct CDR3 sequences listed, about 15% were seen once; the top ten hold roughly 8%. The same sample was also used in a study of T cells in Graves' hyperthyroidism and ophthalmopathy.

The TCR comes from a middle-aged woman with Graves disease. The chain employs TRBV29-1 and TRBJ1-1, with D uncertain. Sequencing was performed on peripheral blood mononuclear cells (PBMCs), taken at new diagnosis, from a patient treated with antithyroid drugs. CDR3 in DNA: TGCAGCGTTGAAGATGGAAAGACCGAAGCTTTCTTT. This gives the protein CSVEDGKTEAFF.